The clone carrying this T cell receptor beta chain occurred a few times. Its antigen is undetermined. A much larger clone differs by one base, so this may be a read error. The V and J ends lost 5 bases and 6 bases respectively, with 11 bases between them. Germline V gives CDR1 SGHAT, CDR2 FQNNGV. There are 12 residues in the CDR3. This record comes from a study of tumor and adjacent non-tumor tissue in lung cancer. Study-level information: There were some 11 adenocarcinoma, a couple of squamous cell carcinoma and 1 small cell lung cancer cases.

RNA was extracted from bulk tissue without any cell sorting. A modified ARM-PCR protocol with three rounds of nested PCR amplified TCRbeta. TCRdb re-analysed the multiplex PCR reads in MiXCR, keeping a single row per CDR3 protein. This table has approximately 140,000 distinct CDR3 sequences, approximately 70% appearing once. General study results and limits: Tumor tissue had significantly higher TCR diversity than normal lung.

What was sequenced was lung tumor tissue. The chain is built from TRBV11-2 and TRBJ2-7; D gene ambiguous. The clonotype was recovered from a man aged 55 to 70 with small cell lung cancer. The CDR3 here is CASSVESVEQYF. CDR3 nucleotides: TGTGCCAGCAGCGTCGAGTCCGTCGAGCAGTACTTC.